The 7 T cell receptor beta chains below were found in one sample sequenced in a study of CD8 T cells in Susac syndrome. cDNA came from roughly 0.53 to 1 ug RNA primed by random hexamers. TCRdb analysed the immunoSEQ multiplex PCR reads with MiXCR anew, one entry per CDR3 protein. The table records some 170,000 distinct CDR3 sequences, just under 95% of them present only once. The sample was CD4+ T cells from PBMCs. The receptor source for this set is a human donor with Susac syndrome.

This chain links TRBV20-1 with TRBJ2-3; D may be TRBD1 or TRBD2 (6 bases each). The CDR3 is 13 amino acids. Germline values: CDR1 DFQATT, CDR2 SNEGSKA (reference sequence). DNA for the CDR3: TGCACTGTAGGGGGGAGGAGCACAGATACGCAGTATTTT. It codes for CTVGGRSTDTQYF.

The CDR3 DNA is TGTGCCATCAGTGGGACAGGGGGGCCCTTGAGCTCTGGGGCCAACGTCCTGACTTTC. It translates to CAISGTGGPLSSGANVLTF. V and J are TRBV10-3 and TRBJ2-6; 10 bases agree with TRBD1. Per the germline V gene, CDR1 is ENHRY and CDR2 is SYGVKD. The CDR3 totals 19 residues. Losses at the gene ends were 4 bases for V and 0 bases for J; bases not matched to a gene: 9.

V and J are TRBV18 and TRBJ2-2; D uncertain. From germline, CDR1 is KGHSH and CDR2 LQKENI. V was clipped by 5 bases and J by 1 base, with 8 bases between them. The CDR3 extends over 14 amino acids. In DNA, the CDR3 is TGTGCCAGCTCAGACACACGGAACACCGGGGAGCTGTTTTTT. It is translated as CASSDTRNTGELFF.

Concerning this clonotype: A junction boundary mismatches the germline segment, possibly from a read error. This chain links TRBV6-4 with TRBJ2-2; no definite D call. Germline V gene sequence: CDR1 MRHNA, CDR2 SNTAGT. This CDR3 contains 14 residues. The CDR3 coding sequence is TGTGCCAGCAGTCACTCTGGGAACACCGGGGAGCTGTTTTTT. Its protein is CASSHSGNTGELFF.

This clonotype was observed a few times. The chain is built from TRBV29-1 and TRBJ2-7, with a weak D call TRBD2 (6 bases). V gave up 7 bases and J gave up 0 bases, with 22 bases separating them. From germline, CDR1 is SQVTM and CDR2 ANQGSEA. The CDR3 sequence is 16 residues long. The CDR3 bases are TGCAGCGCCCGAAATACCGGGACTCCCGACTCCTACGAGCAGTACTTC. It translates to CSARNTGTPDSYEQYF.

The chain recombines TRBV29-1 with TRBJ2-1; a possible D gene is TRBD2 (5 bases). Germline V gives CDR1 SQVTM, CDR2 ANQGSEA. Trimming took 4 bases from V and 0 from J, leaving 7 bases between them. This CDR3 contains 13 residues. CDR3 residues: CSVGESSYNEQFF. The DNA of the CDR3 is TGCAGCGTTGGGGAGAGCTCCTACAATGAGCAGTTCTTC.

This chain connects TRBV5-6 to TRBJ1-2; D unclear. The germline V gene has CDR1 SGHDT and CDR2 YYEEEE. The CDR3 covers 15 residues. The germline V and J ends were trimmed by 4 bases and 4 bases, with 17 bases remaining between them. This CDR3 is CASSPVTKSLYGYTF. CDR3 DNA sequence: TGTGCCAGCAGCCCGGTGACTAAGTCGCTCTATGGCTACACCTTC.